This TCR beta chain was recovered during a study of tumor-infiltrating lymphocytes in oesophageal squamous cell carcinoma (TCRdb year 2016). Comment on this clonotype: The antigen it recognizes is unknown. Base qualities are not recorded, but no much larger clone differs from it by a single base.

The library was built by means of PCR. For sequencing, an Illumina HiSeq 2000 was employed. TCRdb took the public reads, trimmed them with fastp at Q25, ran MiXCR for clone calling and kept in-frame beta chains. CDR3 protein duplicates are merged, each entry listing the most common genes and DNA. The table for this sample lists 9,500 to 15,000 distinct CDR3 sequences; about 57% of them were counted only once. About 34% of the sample belongs to the ten largest clones. Taken from cysteine to phenylalanine, the CDR3 has 15 residues. The CDR3 DNA has 45 bases and is translated from base 1. The germline V gene yields SGHVT for CDR1 and SQSDAQ for CDR2. V is pared back by 6 bases and J by 0 bases, with 12 bases lying between the germline termini.

The sequence came from a female donor with esophageal squamous cell carcinoma. The sequence links TRBV7-4 to TRBJ2-1; the D call could be TRBD1 or TRBD2, with each sharing 5 bases. The sequenced sample consisted of esophageal tumor tissue. The nucleotides are TGTGCCAGCAGGAGCGGACAAGACTCCTACAATGAGCAGTTCTTC. Translated, it gives CASRSGQDSYNEQFF.